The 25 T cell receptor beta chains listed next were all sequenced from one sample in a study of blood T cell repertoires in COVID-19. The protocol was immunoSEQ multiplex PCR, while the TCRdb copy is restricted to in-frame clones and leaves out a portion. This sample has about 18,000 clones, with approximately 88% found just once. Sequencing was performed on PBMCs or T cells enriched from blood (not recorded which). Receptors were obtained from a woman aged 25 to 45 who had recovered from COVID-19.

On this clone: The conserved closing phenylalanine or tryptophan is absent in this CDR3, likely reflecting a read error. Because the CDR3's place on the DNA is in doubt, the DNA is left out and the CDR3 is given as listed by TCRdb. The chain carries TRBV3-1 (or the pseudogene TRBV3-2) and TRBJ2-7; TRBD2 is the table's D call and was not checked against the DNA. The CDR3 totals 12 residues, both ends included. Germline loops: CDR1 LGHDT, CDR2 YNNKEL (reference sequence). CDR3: CASSQDRGTSYS.

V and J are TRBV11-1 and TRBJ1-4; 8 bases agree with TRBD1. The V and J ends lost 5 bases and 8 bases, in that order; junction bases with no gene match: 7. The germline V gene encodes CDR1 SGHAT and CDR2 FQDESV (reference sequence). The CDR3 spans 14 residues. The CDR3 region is CASSLGQGGEKLFF. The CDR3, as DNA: TGTGCCAGCAGCCTCGGACAGGGTGGCGAAAAACTGTTTTTT.

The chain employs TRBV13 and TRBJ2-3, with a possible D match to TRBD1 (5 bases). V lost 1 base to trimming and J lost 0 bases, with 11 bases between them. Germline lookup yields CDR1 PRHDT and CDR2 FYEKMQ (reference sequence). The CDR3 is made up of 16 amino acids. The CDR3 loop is CASSLDGQASTDTQYF. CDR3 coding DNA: TGTGCCAGCAGCTTAGACGGACAAGCTAGCACAGATACGCAGTATTTT.

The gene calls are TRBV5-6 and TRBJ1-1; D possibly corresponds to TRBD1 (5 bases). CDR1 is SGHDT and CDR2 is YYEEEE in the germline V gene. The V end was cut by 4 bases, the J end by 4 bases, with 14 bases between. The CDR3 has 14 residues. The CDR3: CASSPRRRGTEAFF. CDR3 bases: TGTGCCAGCAGCCCCCGGCGGAGGGGCACTGAAGCTTTCTTT.

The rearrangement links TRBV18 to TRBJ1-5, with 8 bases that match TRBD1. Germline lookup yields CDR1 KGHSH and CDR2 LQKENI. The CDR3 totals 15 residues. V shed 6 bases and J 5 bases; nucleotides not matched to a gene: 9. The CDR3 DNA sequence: TGTGCCAGCTCCCTCGGACAGGGTGGAGATCAGCCCCAGCATTTT. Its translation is CASSLGQGGDQPQHF. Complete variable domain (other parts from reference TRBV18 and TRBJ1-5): NAGVMQNPRHLVRRRGQEARLRCSPMKGHSHVYWYRQLPEEGLKFMVYLQKENIIDESGMPKERFSAEFPKEGPSILRIQQVVRGDSAAYFCASSLGQGGDQPQHFGDGTRLSIL.

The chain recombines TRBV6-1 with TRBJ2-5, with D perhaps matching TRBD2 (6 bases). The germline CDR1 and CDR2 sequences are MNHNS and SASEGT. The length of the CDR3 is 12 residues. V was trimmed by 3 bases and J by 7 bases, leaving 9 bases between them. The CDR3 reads CASSEVGGTQYF. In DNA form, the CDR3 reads TGTGCCAGCAGTGAGGTGGGAGGGACCCAGTACTTC.

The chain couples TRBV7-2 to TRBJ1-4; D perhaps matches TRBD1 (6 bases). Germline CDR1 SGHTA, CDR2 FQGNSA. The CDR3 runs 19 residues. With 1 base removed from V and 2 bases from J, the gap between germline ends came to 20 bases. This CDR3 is CASSLGQGRIYGTNEKLFF. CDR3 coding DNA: TGTGCCAGCAGCTTAGGCCAGGGGCGCATTTACGGGACTAATGAAAAACTGTTTTTT.

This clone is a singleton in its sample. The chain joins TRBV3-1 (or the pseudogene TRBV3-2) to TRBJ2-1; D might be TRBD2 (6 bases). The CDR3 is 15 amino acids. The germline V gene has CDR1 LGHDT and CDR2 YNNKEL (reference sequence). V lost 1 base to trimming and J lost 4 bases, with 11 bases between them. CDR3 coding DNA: TGTGCCAGCAGCCAAGGCGGCGGGGCTTACAATGAGCAGTTCTTC. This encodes CASSQGGGAYNEQFF.

CDR3 nucleotide sequence: TGTGCCAGCAGCTTAGATTCCAGGGTAACCGGGGAGCTGTTTTTT. It specifies CASSLDSRVTGELFF. This chain connects TRBV5-4 to TRBJ2-2; tentatively, D is TRBD1 (5 bases). The length of the CDR3 is 15 residues. V shed 2 bases and J shed 5 bases, with 13 bases lying between them. The germline V gene has CDR1 SGHNT and CDR2 YYREEE (reference sequence).

Here the CDR3 reads CASSIGAGGTDTQYF. CDR3 nucleotides: TGTGCCAGCAGCATCGGAGCGGGAGGCACAGATACGCAGTATTTT. The J gene is TRBJ2-3, the V gene TRBV5-5; 8 nucleotides line up with TRBD2. Germline loops: CDR1 SGHKS, CDR2 YYEKEE (reference sequence). Trimming took 4 bases from V and 1 from J; bases not matched to a gene: 5. This CDR3 spans 15 amino acids.

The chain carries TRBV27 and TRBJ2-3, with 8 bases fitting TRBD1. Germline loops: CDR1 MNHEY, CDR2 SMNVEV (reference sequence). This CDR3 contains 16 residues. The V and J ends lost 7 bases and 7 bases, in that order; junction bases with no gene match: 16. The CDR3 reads CASNYLGQGGTYTQYF. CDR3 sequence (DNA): TGTGCCAGCAACTACCTAGGACAGGGAGGAACATATACGCAGTATTTT.

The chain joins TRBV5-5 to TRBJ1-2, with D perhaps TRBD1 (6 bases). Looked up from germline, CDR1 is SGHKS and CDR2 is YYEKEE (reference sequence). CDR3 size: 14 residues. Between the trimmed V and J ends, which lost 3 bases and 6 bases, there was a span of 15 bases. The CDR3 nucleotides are TGTGCCAGCAGCTCACAAGGGGGATCCGATGGCTACACCTTC. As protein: CASSSQGGSDGYTF.

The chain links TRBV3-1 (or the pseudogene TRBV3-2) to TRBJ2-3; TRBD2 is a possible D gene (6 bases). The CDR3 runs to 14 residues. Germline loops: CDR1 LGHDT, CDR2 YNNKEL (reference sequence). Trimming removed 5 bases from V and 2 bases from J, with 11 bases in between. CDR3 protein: CASSETSHTDTQYF. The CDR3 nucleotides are TGTGCCAGCAGCGAAACTAGCCACACAGATACGCAGTATTTT.

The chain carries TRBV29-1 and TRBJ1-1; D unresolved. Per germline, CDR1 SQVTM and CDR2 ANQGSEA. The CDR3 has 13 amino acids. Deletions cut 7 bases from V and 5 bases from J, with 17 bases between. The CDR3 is CSAFDLGGTEAFF. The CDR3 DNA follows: TGCAGCGCCTTCGACCTAGGTGGGACTGAAGCTTTCTTT.

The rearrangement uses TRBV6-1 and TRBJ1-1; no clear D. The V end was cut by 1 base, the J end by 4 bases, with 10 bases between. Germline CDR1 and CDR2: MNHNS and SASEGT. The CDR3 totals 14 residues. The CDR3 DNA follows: TGTGCCAGCAGTGAAGTGACATTCGGCACTGAAGCTTTCTTT. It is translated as CASSEVTFGTEAFF.

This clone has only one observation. This chain's CDR3 is CASSLGGRGQETQYF. The CDR3 region has the DNA TGTGCCAGCAGCTTGGGTGGGAGGGGACAAGAGACCCAGTACTTC. The chain carries TRBV11-3 and TRBJ2-5, with 7 nucleotides matching TRBD2. The germline V gene has CDR1 SGHNT and CDR2 YENEEA. This CDR3 spans 15 amino acids. The V and J ends lost 3 bases and 2 bases, in that order; junction bases with no gene match: 6.

The CDR3 nucleotides are TGTGCCAGCAGAGCAGGGGGCCCTGGAAACACCATATATTTT. Its protein is CASRAGGPGNTIYF. The V call is TRBV7-3, the J call TRBJ1-3; 8 bases fit TRBD1. The CDR3 loop spans 14 amino acids. J lost 2 bases, V lost 6 bases, and 3 bases had no gene match. Germline V gene data show CDR1 as SGHTA and CDR2 as FQGTGA.

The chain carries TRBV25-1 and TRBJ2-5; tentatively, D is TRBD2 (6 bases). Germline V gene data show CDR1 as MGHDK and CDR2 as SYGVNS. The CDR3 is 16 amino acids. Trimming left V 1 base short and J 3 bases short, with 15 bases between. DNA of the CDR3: TGTGCCAGCAGTGAATTTGGCTCAGGCGGGAAAGAGACCCAGTACTTC. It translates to CASSEFGSGGKETQYF.

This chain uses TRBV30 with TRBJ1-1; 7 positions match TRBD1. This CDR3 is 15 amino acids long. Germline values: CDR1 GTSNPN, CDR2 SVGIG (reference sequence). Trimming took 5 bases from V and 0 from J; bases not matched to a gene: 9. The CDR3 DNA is TGTGCCTGGGGCCGCCCCAGGGGGATGAACACTGAAGCTTTCTTT. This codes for CAWGRPRGMNTEAFF.

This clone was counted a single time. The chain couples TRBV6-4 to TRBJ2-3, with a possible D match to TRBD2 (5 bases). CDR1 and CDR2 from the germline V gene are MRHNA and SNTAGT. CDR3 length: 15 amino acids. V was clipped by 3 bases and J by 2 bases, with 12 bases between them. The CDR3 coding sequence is TGTGCCAGCAGTGAAACCCCCGGGGTCACAGATACGCAGTATTTT. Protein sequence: CASSETPGVTDTQYF.

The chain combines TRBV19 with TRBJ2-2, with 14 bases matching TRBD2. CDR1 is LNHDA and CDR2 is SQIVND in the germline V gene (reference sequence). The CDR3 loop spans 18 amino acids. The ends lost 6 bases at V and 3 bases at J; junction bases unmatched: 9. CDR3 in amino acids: CASRPTSGGALDTGELFF. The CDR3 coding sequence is TGTGCCAGTAGGCCGACTAGCGGGGGGGCCCTGGACACCGGGGAGCTGTTTTTT.

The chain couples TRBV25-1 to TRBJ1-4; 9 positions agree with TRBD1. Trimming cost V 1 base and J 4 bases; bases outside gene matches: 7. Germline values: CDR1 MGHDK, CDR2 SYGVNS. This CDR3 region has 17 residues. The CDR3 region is CASSESAGTGFNEKLFF. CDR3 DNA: TGTGCCAGCAGTGAATCGGCGGGGACAGGGTTTAATGAAAAACTGTTTTTT.

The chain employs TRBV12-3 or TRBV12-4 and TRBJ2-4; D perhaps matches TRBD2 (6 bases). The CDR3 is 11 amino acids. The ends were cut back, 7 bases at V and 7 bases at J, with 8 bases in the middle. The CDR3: CASTGGNIQYF. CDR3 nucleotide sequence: TGTGCCAGCACTGGGGGGAACATTCAGTACTTC.

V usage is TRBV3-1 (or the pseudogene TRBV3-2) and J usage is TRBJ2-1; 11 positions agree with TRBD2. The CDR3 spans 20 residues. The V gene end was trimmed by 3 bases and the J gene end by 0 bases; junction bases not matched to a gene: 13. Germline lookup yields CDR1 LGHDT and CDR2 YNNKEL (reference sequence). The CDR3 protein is CASSHHQPLAGGISYNEQFF. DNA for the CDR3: TGTGCCAGCAGCCACCACCAGCCTCTAGCGGGGGGCATCTCCTACAATGAGCAGTTCTTC.

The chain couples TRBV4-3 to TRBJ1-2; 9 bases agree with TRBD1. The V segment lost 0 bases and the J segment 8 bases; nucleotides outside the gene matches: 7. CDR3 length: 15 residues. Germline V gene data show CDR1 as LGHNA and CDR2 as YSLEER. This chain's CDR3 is CASSQDQTGGFGYTF. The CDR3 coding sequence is TGCGCCAGCAGCCAAGATCAGACAGGGGGATTCGGCTACACCTTC.